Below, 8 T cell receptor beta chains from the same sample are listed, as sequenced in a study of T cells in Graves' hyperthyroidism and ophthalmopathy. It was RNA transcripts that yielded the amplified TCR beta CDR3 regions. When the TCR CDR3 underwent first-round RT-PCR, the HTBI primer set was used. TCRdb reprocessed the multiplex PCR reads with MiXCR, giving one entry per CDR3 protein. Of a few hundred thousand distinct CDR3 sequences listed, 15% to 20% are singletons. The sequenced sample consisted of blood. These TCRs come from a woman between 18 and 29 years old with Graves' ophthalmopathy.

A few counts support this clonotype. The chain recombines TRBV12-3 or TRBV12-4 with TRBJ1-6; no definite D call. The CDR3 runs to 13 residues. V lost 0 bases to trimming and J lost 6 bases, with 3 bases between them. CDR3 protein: CASSLAINSPLHF. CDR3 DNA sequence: TGTGCCAGCAGTTTAGCCATTAATTCACCCCTCCACTTT.

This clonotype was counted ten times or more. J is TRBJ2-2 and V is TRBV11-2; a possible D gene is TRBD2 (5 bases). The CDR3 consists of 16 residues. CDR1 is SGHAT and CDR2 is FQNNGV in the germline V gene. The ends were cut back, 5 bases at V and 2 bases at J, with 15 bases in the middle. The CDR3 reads CASSPRSSANTGELFF. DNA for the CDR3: TGTGCCAGCAGCCCCCGAAGTAGCGCTAACACCGGGGAGCTGTTTTTT.

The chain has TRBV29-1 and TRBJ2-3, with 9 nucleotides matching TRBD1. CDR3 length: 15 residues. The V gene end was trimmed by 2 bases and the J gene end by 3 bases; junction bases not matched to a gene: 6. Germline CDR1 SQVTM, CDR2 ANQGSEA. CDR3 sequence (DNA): TGCAGCGTTGAACTGGGACAGGGATGGACAGATACGCAGTATTTT. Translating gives CSVELGQGWTDTQYF.

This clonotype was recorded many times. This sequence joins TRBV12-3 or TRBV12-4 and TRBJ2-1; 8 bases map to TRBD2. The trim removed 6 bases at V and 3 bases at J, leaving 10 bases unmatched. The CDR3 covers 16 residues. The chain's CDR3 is CASSLRRTSRYNEQFF. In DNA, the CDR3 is TGTGCCAGCAGCCTGAGGAGGACTAGCCGCTACAATGAGCAGTTCTTC.

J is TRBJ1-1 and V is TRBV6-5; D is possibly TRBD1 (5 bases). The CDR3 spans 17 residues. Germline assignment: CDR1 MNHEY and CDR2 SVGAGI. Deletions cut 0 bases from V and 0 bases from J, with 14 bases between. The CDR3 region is CASSYSTFGALNTEAFF. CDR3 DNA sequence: TGTGCCAGCAGTTACTCGACTTTTGGGGCCTTGAACACTGAAGCTTTCTTT.

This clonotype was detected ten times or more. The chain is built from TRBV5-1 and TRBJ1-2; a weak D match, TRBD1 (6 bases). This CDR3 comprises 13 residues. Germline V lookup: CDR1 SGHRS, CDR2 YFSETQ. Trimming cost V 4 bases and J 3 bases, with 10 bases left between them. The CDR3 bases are TGCGCCAGCAGCACAGGGATGGACTATGGCTACACCTTC. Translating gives CASSTGMDYGYTF. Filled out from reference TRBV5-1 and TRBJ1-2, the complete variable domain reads KAGVTQTPRYLIKTRGQQVTLSCSPISGHRSVSWYQQTPGQGLQFLFEYFSETQRNKGNFPGRFSGRQFSNSRSEMNVSTLELGDSALYLCASSTGMDYGYTFGSGTRLTVV.

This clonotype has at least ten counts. The CDR3 DNA is TGTGCCAGCAGCTTGGCTGCGACAGGGAGCACAGATACGCAGTATTTT. It yields the protein CASSLAATGSTDTQYF. V usage is TRBV11-3 and J usage is TRBJ2-3; 7 bases map to TRBD1. The V and J ends lost 3 bases and 0 bases, in that order; junction bases with no gene match: 6. The V gene's germline CDR1 is SGHNT and CDR2 YENEEA. The CDR3 spans 16 residues.

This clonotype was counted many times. Here the CDR3 DNA reads TGTGCCACCCAGACAGTCTACGAGCAGTACTTC. Translation: CATQTVYEQYF. J is TRBJ2-7 and V is TRBV28; the D gene is possibly TRBD1 (5 bases). This CDR3 comprises 11 residues. V dropped 10 bases and J dropped 3 bases, with 10 bases sitting between them. The germline V gene encodes CDR1 MDHEN and CDR2 SYDVKM.